This TCR beta chain was captured in a study of Ad26.COV2.S vaccination and SARS-CoV-2 variants. Overall study results and limits: Spike-specific TCR breadth in vaccine recipients exceeded that seen in placebo recipients.

Only in-frame clones appear in the TCRdb table, and some are missing; sequencing was by immunoSEQ multiplex PCR. This sample yields about 420,000 clones, of which 70% to 90% are seen a single time; 3.6% belongs to the top ten. Points on this clone: What it binds is not known.

Treatment: 19 received Ad26.COV2.S at low or high dose, single or two shots; 5 received placebo; per-sample allocation not given. Day 63 after the first injection of vaccine or placebo was the sampling time. This sequence originates from a person aged 18-60 years who received the Ad26.COV2.S COVID-19 vaccine or a placebo. The specimen was peripheral blood, collected in a trial of Ad26.COV2.S vaccine versus placebo.

The CDR3 region has the DNA TGTGCCAGCAATCCCACGGGGGGTGGTTGGACCCAGTACTTC. Translated: CASNPTGGGWTQYF. This rearrangement joins TRBV27 to TRBJ2-5; 7 bases agree with TRBD2. This CDR3 region has 14 residues. Trimming took 7 bases from V and 7 from J; bases not matched to a gene: 12. CDR1 is MNHEY and CDR2 is SMNVEV in the germline V gene (reference sequence).